The clone carrying this TCR beta chain has a handful of counts. The source of the sample is a study of blood T cells in healthy people across ages. A second PCR of about 6 to 11 cycles used a sample-barcoded 5' primer and a J-beta primer mix. TCRdb called the 5' RACE reads again in MiXCR, with one record for every CDR3 protein. The table records approximately 800,000 distinct CDR3 sequences, roughly 25% of them present only once. This same sample was also taken into another study, of T cells of mothers and their children.

Sequencing input: blood. The origin of this receptor is a boy aged 5 to 17 in good health.

The CDR3 region has the DNA TGTGCCTGGAGCCAGGGTCAGTCCAATCAGCCCCAGCATTTT. This sequence encodes CAWSQGQSNQPQHF. The chain links TRBV30 to TRBJ1-5, with D possibly being TRBD1 (5 bases). V was cut by 3 bases and J by 3 bases, with 12 bases left in between. Germline CDR1 and CDR2: GTSNPN and SVGIG (reference sequence). This CDR3 region has 14 residues.